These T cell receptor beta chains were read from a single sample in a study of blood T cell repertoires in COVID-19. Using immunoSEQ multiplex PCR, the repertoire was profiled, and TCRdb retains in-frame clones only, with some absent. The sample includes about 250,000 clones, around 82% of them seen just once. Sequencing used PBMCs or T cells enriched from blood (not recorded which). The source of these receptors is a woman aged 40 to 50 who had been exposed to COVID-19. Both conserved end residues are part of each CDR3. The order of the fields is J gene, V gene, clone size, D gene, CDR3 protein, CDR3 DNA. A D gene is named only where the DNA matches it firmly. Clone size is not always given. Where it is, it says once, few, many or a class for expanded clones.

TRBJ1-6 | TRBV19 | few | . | CASSIEVARENSPLHF | TGTGCCAGTAGTATAGAGGTGGCCAGGGAAAATTCACCCCTCCACTTT
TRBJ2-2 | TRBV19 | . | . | CASMMGGVDTGELFF | TGTGCCAGTATGATGGGCGGGGTGGACACCGGGGAGCTGTTTTTT
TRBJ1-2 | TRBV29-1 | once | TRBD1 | CSEQPPGGAGNGYTF | TGCAGCGAACAACCCCCAGGGGGCGCTGGGAATGGCTACACCTTC
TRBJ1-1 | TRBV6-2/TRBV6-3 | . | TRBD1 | CASSYPTGDTEAFF | TGTGCCAGCAGTTACCCTACAGGGGACACTGAAGCTTTCTTT
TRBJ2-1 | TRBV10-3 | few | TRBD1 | CAISESTGGPYNEQFF | TGTGCCATCAGTGAGTCGACAGGGGGACCCTACAATGAGCAGTTCTTC
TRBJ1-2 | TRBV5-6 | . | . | CASSSGGVGYGYTF | TGTGCCAGCAGCAGTGGCGGGGTGGGGTATGGCTACACCTTC
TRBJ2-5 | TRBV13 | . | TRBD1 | CASSLGAPGQAGETQYF | TGTGCCAGCAGCTTAGGCGCCCCGGGACAGGCCGGGGAGACCCAGTACTTC
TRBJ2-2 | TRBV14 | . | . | CASSQSLIGELFF | TGTGCCAGCAGCCAAAGTCTAATCGGGGAGCTGTTTTTT
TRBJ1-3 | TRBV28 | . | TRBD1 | CASSPPGQGISGNTIYF | TGTGCCAGCAGCCCCCCGGGACAGGGGATCTCTGGAAACACCATATATTTT
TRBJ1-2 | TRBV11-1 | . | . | CASSPPGGQARGYTF | TGTGCCAGCAGCCCCCCGGGAGGTCAGGCCCGAGGCTACACCTTC
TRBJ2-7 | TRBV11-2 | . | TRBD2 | CASSQLAGVRHEQYF | TGTGCCAGCAGCCAACTAGCGGGGGTTCGACACGAGCAGTACTTC
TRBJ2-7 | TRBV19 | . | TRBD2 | CASSMSGLAGAYEQYF | TGTGCCAGTAGTATGTCGGGACTAGCAGGAGCCTACGAGCAGTACTTC
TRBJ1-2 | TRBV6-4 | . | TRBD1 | CASSPGTGGRGYTF | TGTGCCAGCAGTCCCGGGACAGGGGGCAGGGGCTACACCTTC
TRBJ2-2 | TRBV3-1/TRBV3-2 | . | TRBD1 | CASSPRDRANGELFF | TGTGCCAGCAGCCCCCGGGACAGGGCTAACGGGGAGCTGTTTTTT
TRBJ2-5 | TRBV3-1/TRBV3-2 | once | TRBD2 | CASSPGGGRYQETQYF | TGTGCCAGCAGCCCAGGCGGGGGGAGGTACCAAGAGACCCAGTACTTC
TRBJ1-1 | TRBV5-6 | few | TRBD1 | CASDRGITNTEAFF | TGTGCCAGCGACAGGGGGATAACCAACACTGAAGCTTTCTTT
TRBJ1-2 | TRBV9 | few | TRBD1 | CASSGEDRGRYGYTF | TGTGCCAGCAGCGGGGAGGACAGGGGCAGGTATGGCTACACCTTC
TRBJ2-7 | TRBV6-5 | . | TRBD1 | CASTTGQGYEQYF | TGTGCCAGCACCACCGGACAGGGTTACGAGCAGTACTTC
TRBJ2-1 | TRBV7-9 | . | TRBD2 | CASSSGTSEGNEQFF | TGTGCCAGCAGCTCTGGGACTAGTGAGGGCAATGAGCAGTTCTTC
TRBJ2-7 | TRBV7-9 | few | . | CASSPGQSYEQYF | TGTGCCAGCAGCCCAGGACAGTCCTACGAGCAGTACTTC
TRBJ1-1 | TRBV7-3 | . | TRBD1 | CASSSGQGPQTEAFF | TGTGCCAGCAGCTCGGGACAGGGTCCTCAGACTGAAGCTTTCTTT
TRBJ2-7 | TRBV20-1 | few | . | CSASLGPYEQYF | TGCAGTGCTAGTCTAGGTCCCTACGAGCAGTACTTC
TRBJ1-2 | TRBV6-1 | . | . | CASSEQGGVGYTF | TGTGCCAGCAGTGAACAAGGAGGGGTCGGCTACACCTTC
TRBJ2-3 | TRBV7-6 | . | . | CASSPGGRGDTQYF | TGTGCCAGCAGTCCGGGGGGCCGGGGAGATACGCAGTATTTT
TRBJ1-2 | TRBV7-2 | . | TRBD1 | CASSLEQGASYGYTF | TGTGCCAGCAGCTTAGAGCAGGGGGCGTCCTATGGCTACACCTTC
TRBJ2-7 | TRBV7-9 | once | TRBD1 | CASSATGEHEQYF | TGTGCCAGCAGCGCAACAGGGGAGCACGAGCAGTACTTC
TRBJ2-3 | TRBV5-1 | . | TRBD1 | CASSLQTGGSTDTQYF | TGCGCCAGCAGCTTGCAAACAGGGGGAAGCACAGATACGCAGTATTTT
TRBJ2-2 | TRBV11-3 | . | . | CASSLTPRLTGNTGELFF | TGTGCCAGCAGCTTAACGCCCCGGCTTACAGGGAACACCGGGGAGCTGTTTTTT
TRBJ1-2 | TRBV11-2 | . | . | CASSSVYGYTF | TGTGCCAGCAGCTCCGTCTATGGCTACACCTTC
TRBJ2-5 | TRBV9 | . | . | CASSPRGGETQYF | TGTGCCAGCAGTCCACGGGGAGGAGAGACCCAGTACTTC
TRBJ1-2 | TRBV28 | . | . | CASSLGGSNYGYTF | TGTGCCAGCAGTTTAGGCGGATCTAACTATGGCTACACCTTC
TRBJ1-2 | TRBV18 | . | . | CASSPRRGFEDGYTF | TGTGCCAGCTCACCAAGGAGGGGATTTGAAGATGGCTACACCTTC
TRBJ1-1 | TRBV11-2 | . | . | CASNDLDWNAEAFF | TGTGCCAGCAACGATCTGGACTGGAACGCTGAAGCTTTCTTT
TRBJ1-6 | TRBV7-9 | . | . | CASSPEGVGSPLHF | TGTGCCAGCAGCCCCGAAGGGGTTGGGTCACCCCTCCACTTT
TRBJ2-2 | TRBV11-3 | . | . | CASSLLRGSGGELFF | TGTGCCAGCAGCTTATTGCGGGGTAGCGGCGGGGAGCTGTTTTTT